The present T cell receptor beta chain was sequenced within a study of read filtering for tumor transcriptome and immune sequencing. Study-wide context: R-ISS stage counts were roughly eight for I, more than 15 for II, six or seven for III. IR-seq gave about 3.5 to 10.27 million TCR reads per sample; RNA-seq gave roughly 80 to 1273.

Study-level points and caveats: Single-read clonotypes: 80% to 90% of IR-seq clonotypes (around 3.5% of reads), 74.6% of RNA-seq clonotypes (approximately 49% of reads).

Germline CDR1 SGHTA, CDR2 FQGNSA. V was clipped by 1 base and J by 2 bases, with 9 bases between them. The CDR3 is made up of 15 amino acids. The sample holds many counts of this clonotype. Its matching antigen is unknown. The library was built from 400 ng RNA with molecular barcoded adaptors for alpha/delta and beta/gamma chains. TCRdb reanalysed the reads using MiXCR and keeps one entry per CDR3 protein. The table has fewer than 45,000 distinct CDR3 sequences, 12% seen once. The sample consisted of a population of CD138-negative cells sorted from bone marrow. V is TRBV7-2 and J is TRBJ2-1; D ambiguous. The source is a donor aged 40 or over with multiple myeloma. CDR3 sequence (DNA): TGTGCCAGCAGCTTAGTAGGTGGGACCTACAATGAGCAGTTCTTC. Translation: CASSLVGGTYNEQFF.